This paragraph covers one TCR beta chain sequence. The antigen remains unidentified. This entry comes from a study of T cell repertoires in cytomegalovirus infection. Background on the study: TCR beta signatures that were public indicated CMV infection and matching HLA type.

TCRdb analysed the reads with MiXCR anew, one entry per CDR3 protein. The sample yields a few hundred thousand distinct CDR3 sequences, about 32% seen once. CDR1 and CDR2 from the germline V gene are LNHNV and YYDKDF (reference sequence). This CDR3 region has 13 residues. With V trimmed by 9 bases and J by 1 base, 5 bases remained unmatched. This clonotype originated in a human donor in good health (CMV status not recorded). Some clones in this sample may be carry-over from other donors' samples. The chain recombines TRBV15 with TRBJ2-5; TRBD2 aligns across 7 bases. The source material was cultured PBMCs, sampled from culture after CMV antigen stimulation. The CDR3 coding sequence is TGTGCCACAGCTAGCGGCCTCCAAGAGACCCAGTACTTC. This translates into CATASGLQETQYF.